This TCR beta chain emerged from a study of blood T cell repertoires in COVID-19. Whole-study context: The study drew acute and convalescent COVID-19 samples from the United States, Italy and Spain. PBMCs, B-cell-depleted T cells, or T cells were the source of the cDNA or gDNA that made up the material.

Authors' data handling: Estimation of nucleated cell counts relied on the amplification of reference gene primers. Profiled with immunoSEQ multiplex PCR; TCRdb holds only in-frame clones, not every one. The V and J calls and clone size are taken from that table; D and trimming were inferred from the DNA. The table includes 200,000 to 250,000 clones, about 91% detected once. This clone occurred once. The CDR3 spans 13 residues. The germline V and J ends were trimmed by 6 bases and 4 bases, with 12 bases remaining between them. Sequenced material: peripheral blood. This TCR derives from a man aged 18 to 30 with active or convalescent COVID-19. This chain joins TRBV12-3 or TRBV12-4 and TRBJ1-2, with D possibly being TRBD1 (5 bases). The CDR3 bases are TGTGCCAGCAGCCCCGGGGGGACCTATGGCTACACCTTC. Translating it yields CASSPGGTYGYTF.